This TCR beta chain stems from a study of T-cell reconstitution after alpha-beta-depleted transplantation in children. As for this clonotype: What it recognizes is unknown.

Study results and limitations: Surviving thymic progenitors and recipient T cells were the source of high TCRbeta diversity at day 60 in some patients. Roughly two months post-transplant, alpha-beta T cells reportedly originated from several hundred graft clones that had expanded. One year post-transplant, T-cell counts and diversity were largely derived from T cells produced anew.

TCRbeta library construction was performed incorporating unique molecular identifiers. In TCRdb, the PCR reads were re-called with MiXCR into one record per CDR3 protein. The repertoire holds just over 950,000 distinct CDR3 sequences, about 29% seen once, with 25% to 35% in the top ten. This CDR3 is built from 13 residues. V was pared by 5 bases and J by 1 base, with 6 bases between. This chain joins TRBV12-3 or TRBV12-4 and TRBJ2-4; D gene unclear. The sample in question was PBMCs, mostly from graft donor cells, obtained 360 days after TCRalphabeta/CD19-depleted stem cell transplant. The clonotype originates from a boy in the first two years of life who had a stem cell transplant for SCID, so the T cells may come from the graft donor. CDR3 nucleotide sequence: TGTGCCAGCAGTACGGGTGCCAAAAACATTCAGTACTTC. Its translation is CASSTGAKNIQYF.